This is a list of T cell receptor beta chains from one sample in a study of response to subunit inactivated influenza vaccine. Each CDR3 protein is one row after TCRdb ran MiXCR on the RT-PCR reads. The top ten hold roughly 10% of the sample, which has 800,000 to 1,000,000 distinct CDR3 sequences, about 20% seen once. The source was PBMCs from blood, collected approximately 5 days after vaccination. All receptors come from a man aged 50-59 years who received an inactivated influenza vaccine. The CDR3 runs from the conserved cysteine through the conserved F or W. D genes are given only for firm matches. Size is omitted from some rows. Given values are once, few, many or a class for expanded clones.

>TRBJ2-3|17|TRBD2|few|TRBV4-3
CASSRGTSGGATDTQYF
TGCGCCAGCAGCCGCGGGACTAGCGGGGGGGCCACAGATACGCAGTATTTT
>TRBJ2-7|14|TRBD2|few|TRBV20-1
CSARVPGAGDEQYF
TGCAGTGCTAGGGTCCCTGGGGCGGGGGACGAGCAGTACTTC
>TRBJ1-1|15|-|-|TRBV10-1
CASRVARAENTEAFF
TGCGCCAGCAGAGTTGCCAGGGCCGAGAACACTGAAGCTTTCTTT
>TRBJ2-1|15|TRBD1|many|TRBV10-3
CAISERDSSYNEQFF
TGTGCCATCAGTGAACGGGACAGCTCCTACAATGAGCAGTTCTTC
>TRBJ2-1|13|-|-|TRBV20-1
CSGRERSYNEQFF
TGCAGTGGACGGGAGAGGTCCTACAATGAGCAGTTCTTC
>TRBJ1-5|13|-|many|TRBV7-2
CASSSQGGQPQHF
TGTGCCAGCAGCTCACAGGGCGGTCAGCCCCAGCATTTT
>TRBJ2-1|14|TRBD1|many|TRBV20-1
CSARGDRVYNEQFF
TGCAGTGCTAGAGGGGACAGGGTGTACAATGAGCAGTTCTTC
>TRBJ2-3|15|TRBD2|-|TRBV24-1
CATSSPSGGTDTQYF
TGTGCCACCAGTTCGCCTAGCGGGGGAACAGATACGCAGTATTTT
>TRBJ2-5|11|-|-|TRBV2
CASMRGETQYF
TGTGCCAGCATGCGGGGAGAGACCCAGTACTTC
>TRBJ2-3|18|TRBD1|-|TRBV11-1
CASRTTRGQGRTTDTQYF
TGTGCCAGCAGAACCACTAGGGGACAGGGACGTACCACAGATACGCAGTATTTT
>TRBJ2-1|13|TRBD2|few|TRBV10-3
CANARGEDNEQFF
TGTGCCAACGCGCGGGGGGAGGACAATGAGCAGTTCTTC
>TRBJ2-5|16|-|few|TRBV28
CASSFRQGALQETQYF
TGTGCCAGCAGTTTTCGGCAGGGAGCCCTCCAAGAGACCCAGTACTTC
>TRBJ2-6|18|-|few|TRBV11-2
CASRTPGRQGTGANVLTF
TGTGCCAGCAGGACTCCGGGACGTCAGGGTACCGGGGCCAACGTCCTGACTTTC
>TRBJ2-1|15|-|-|TRBV7-2
CASRGQQGGYNEQFF
TGTGCCAGCAGGGGGCAACAGGGGGGGTATAATGAGCAGTTCTTC
>TRBJ2-2|14|-|few|TRBV5-1
CASSLTMNTGELFF
TGCGCCAGCAGCCTGACTATGAACACCGGGGAGCTGTTTTTT
>TRBJ2-1|17|TRBD2|few|TRBV7-9
CASSLVGLAEPRGEQFF
TGTGCCAGCAGCTTAGTTGGACTAGCGGAACCCAGGGGTGAGCAGTTCTTC
>TRBJ2-1|17|-|-|TRBV6-5
CASSYRARSITYNEQFF
TGTGCCAGCAGTTACCGGGCCAGGTCCATCACCTACAATGAGCAGTTCTTC
>TRBJ2-3|13|-|-|TRBV10-3
CAISGMVTDTQYF
TGTGCCATCAGTGGCATGGTGACAGATACGCAGTATTTT
>TRBJ2-5|14|TRBD2|-|TRBV20-1
CSARGSSGQETQYF
TGCAGTGCTAGAGGGTCTAGCGGTCAAGAGACCCAGTACTTC
>TRBJ1-2|15|-|-|TRBV5-1
CASSLPAGGADGYTF
TGCGCCAGCAGCTTGCCTGCCGGGGGCGCCGATGGCTACACCTTC
>TRBJ1-6|13|TRBD1|few|TRBV10-1
CARTGTDNSPLHF
TGCGCCAGAACCGGGACAGATAATTCACCCCTCCACTTT
>TRBJ2-7|15|-|few|TRBV2
CASSEGSLGAYEQYF
TGTGCCAGCAGTGAAGGTTCCCTTGGGGCCTACGAGCAGTACTTC
>TRBJ2-7|15|-|few|TRBV6-5
CASSYSIAASYEQYF
TGTGCCAGCAGTTACTCGATAGCGGCCTCCTACGAGCAGTACTTC
>TRBJ2-5|15|-|few|TRBV4-1
CASSPIGQGQETQYF
TGCGCCAGCAGCCCTATCGGGCAGGGGCAAGAGACCCAGTACTTC
>TRBJ2-6|15|-|few|TRBV20-1
CSAKGGLSGANVLTF
TGCAGTGCTAAGGGGGGCCTCTCTGGGGCCAACGTCCTGACTTTC
>TRBJ1-3|13|-|-|TRBV7-2
CASSRVAGNTIYF
TGTGCCAGCAGTCGGGTTGCAGGAAACACCATATATTTT
>TRBJ2-1|15|-|few|TRBV11-2
CASSSQGTRGNEQFF
TGTGCCAGCAGCTCACAGGGGACTCGGGGAAATGAGCAGTTCTTC
>TRBJ2-1|14|-|-|TRBV18
CASSPPASYNEQFF
TGTGCCAGCTCACCACCAGCCTCCTACAATGAGCAGTTCTTC
>TRBJ2-7|14|-|few|TRBV6-2/TRBV6-3
CASSYVGLAYEQYF
TGTGCCAGCAGTTACGTCGGATTAGCCTACGAGCAGTACTTC
>TRBJ1-2|14|-|few|TRBV7-9
CASSLWGTEYGYTF
TGTGCCAGCAGCTTATGGGGGACGGAGTATGGCTACACCTTC
>TRBJ1-5|14|-|-|TRBV19
CASTYGMSSQPQHF
TGTGCCAGTACATATGGGATGAGTTCTCAGCCCCAGCATTTT
>TRBJ2-7|15|-|-|TRBV7-2
CASSLASAYSYEQYF
TGTGCCAGCAGCTTAGCTAGCGCCTACTCCTACGAGCAGTACTTC
>TRBJ2-7|12|-|many|TRBV29-1
CSVEDSNYEQYF
TGCAGCGTTGAGGACTCGAACTACGAGCAGTACTTC
>TRBJ2-5|13|-|-|TRBV18
CASSPLQKETQYF
TGTGCCAGCTCACCATTACAGAAAGAGACCCAGTACTTC
>TRBJ2-7|18|TRBD2|-|TRBV5-1
CASSLGLAGQWTPYEQYF
TGCGCCAGCAGCCTGGGACTAGCGGGTCAGTGGACTCCCTACGAGCAGTACTTC
>TRBJ1-1|15|-|-|TRBV5-1
CASTRDNTRNNEAFF
TGCGCCAGCACCCGGGACAATACCCGCAACAATGAAGCTTTCTTT
>TRBJ1-5|15|-|-|TRBV6-2/TRBV6-3
CASSYHTGGNQPQHF
TGTGCCAGCAGTTACCACACGGGTGGGAATCAGCCCCAGCATTTT
>TRBJ2-3|14|-|few|TRBV28
CASTLGSVTDTQYF
TGTGCCAGCACCCTAGGGTCGGTTACAGATACGCAGTATTTT
>TRBJ2-3|16|TRBD2|many|TRBV29-1
CSVDTPGLASTDTQYF
TGCAGCGTGGATACACCGGGACTAGCTAGCACAGATACGCAGTATTTT
>TRBJ2-7|10|-|-|TRBV20-1
CSVQRYEQYF
TGCAGTGTCCAACGCTACGAGCAGTACTTC
>TRBJ2-1|14|-|-|TRBV20-1
CSARFGGTYNEQFF
TGCAGTGCTAGATTTGGGGGTACCTACAATGAGCAGTTCTTC
>TRBJ2-5|15|-|few|TRBV6-4
CASSDSRVCQETQYF
TGTGCCAGCAGTGACTCCAGGGTTTGTCAAGAGACCCAGTACTTC
>TRBJ2-7|16|TRBD1|few|TRBV6-2/TRBV6-3
CASSYSTPNRGHEQYF
TGTGCCAGCAGTTACTCGACTCCCAACAGGGGCCACGAGCAGTACTTC
>TRBJ2-2|15|-|-|TRBV4-2
CASTTGTPVRGELFF
TGTGCCAGCACCACCGGGACCCCCGTTCGGGGGGAGCTGTTTTTT
>TRBJ2-3|21|TRBD2|-|TRBV27
CASSLSGTSGSGAQLTDTQYF
TGTGCCAGCAGTTTATCGGGGACTAGCGGGAGTGGCGCACAACTAACAGATACGCAGTATTTT